The 18 T cell receptor beta chains given below trace back to one sample, sequenced in a study of blood T cells in healthy people across ages. A J-beta primer mix and a sample-barcoded 5' primer were used in a second PCR of about 7 to 11 cycles. In TCRdb, the 5' RACE reads were re-called with MiXCR into one record per CDR3 protein. The table has hundreds of thousands of distinct CDR3 sequences, about 48% seen once. The sequencing sample was made of blood. These receptors were taken from an elderly man in good health.

The chain employs TRBV5-1 and TRBJ2-7; D possibly corresponds to TRBD2 (5 bases). Looked up from germline, CDR1 is SGHRS and CDR2 is YFSETQ. V was clipped by 4 bases and J by 7 bases, with 21 bases between them. The CDR3 has 15 residues. The CDR3 here is CASSQSEGSYVEQYF. As DNA, the CDR3 is TGCGCCAGCAGCCAATCTGAGGGTAGCTACGTGGAGCAGTACTTC.

This clonotype has only a few counts. A junction boundary mismatches the germline segment, possibly from a read error. The chain is built from TRBV5-1 and TRBJ2-1, with 8 positions matching TRBD2. The end of the DNA fits TRBJ2-7 better, so the J call may be wrong. The CDR3 length is 15 residues. Germline lookup yields CDR1 SGHRS and CDR2 YFSETQ. CDR3 DNA sequence: TGTGCCAGCAGTTTTGGTCTAGCGGGCTACAATGAGCAGTACTTC. Translating it yields CASSFGLAGYNEQYF.

The V and J genes are TRBV25-1 and TRBJ2-1; the D gene is possibly TRBD2 (6 bases). In germline, CDR1 is MGHDK, CDR2 SYGVNS. Between the trimmed V and J ends, which lost 5 bases and 0 bases, there was a span of 8 bases. The CDR3 extends over 14 amino acids. CDR3 nucleotides: TGTGCCAGCAGTCGGGAGCCCTCCTACAATGAGCAGTTCTTC. As protein: CASSREPSYNEQFF. Full variable domain (missing parts from reference TRBV25-1 and TRBJ2-1): EADIYQTPRYLVIGTGKKITLECSQTMGHDKMYWYQQDPGMELHLIHYSYGVNSTEKGDLSSESTVSRIRTEHFPLTLESARPSHTSQYLCASSREPSYNEQFFGPGTRLTVL.

Concerning this clonotype itself: At one boundary the junction diverges from the germline segment, which might be a read error. The V and J genes are TRBV7-2 and TRBJ2-1, with D tentatively TRBD2 (5 bases). CDR1 is SGHTA, CDR2 FQGNSA, per germline. The CDR3 has 14 residues. The CDR3 here is CAGSIDLGGTEQFF. DNA of the CDR3: TGTGCCGGCAGTATAGACCTCGGAGGTACTGAGCAGTTCTTC.

The rearrangement uses TRBV15 and TRBJ1-2; 7 bases align to TRBD1. Per germline, CDR1 LNHNV and CDR2 YYDKDF (reference sequence). V lost 3 bases to trimming and J lost 6 bases; unmatched junction nucleotides: 7. This CDR3 has 14 amino acids. The CDR3 loop reads CATSRGGTADGYTF. CDR3 coding DNA: TGTGCCACCAGCAGGGGTGGGACAGCCGATGGCTACACCTTC.

This clonotype occurred once. V usage is TRBV7-3 and J usage is TRBJ2-3; 9 bases agree with TRBD2. Per germline, CDR1 SGHTA and CDR2 FQGTGA. The CDR3 sequence is 15 residues long. V lost 6 bases to trimming and J lost 8 bases; unmatched junction nucleotides: 12. DNA of the CDR3: TGTGCCAGCAGTAGTGCGGGAGGGCCCTCCGGTACGCAGTATTTT. This gives the protein CASSSAGGPSGTQYF.

As for this clonotype: Possible read error: a much larger clone is one base away. The chain uses TRBV29-1 and TRBJ1-2, with D tentatively TRBD1 (5 bases). V was clipped by 8 bases and J by 5 bases, with 18 bases between them. Germline lookup yields CDR1 SQVTM and CDR2 ANQGSEA. This CDR3 is 13 amino acids long. The CDR3 here is CSTRGQTKYGYTF. CDR3 bases: TGCAGCACGAGGGGCCAGACAAAATATGGCTACACCTTC.

The gene calls are TRBV12-3 or TRBV12-4 and TRBJ2-1, with 10 nucleotides matching TRBD1. With the DNA end fitting TRBJ2-7 better, the J assignment may be wrong. The CDR3 has 14 amino acids. CDR3 nucleotide sequence: TGTGCCAGCAGCGGGGACAGGGGCGGGTACGAGCAGTACTTC. Translating it yields CASSGDRGGYEQYF.

Points on this clonotype: One junction end does not reproduce the germline sequence, and a read error may be involved. This chain connects TRBV5-4 to TRBJ2-5; 13 bases match TRBD2. Germline CDR1 and CDR2: SGHNT and YYREEE (reference sequence). CDR3 length: 17 amino acids. DNA for the CDR3: TGTGCCAGCAGCTGGCGGGGACTAGCGGGGATACAAGAGACTCAGTACTTC. Its translation: CASSWRGLAGIQETQYF.

The chain has TRBV28 and TRBJ2-1, with 13 bases aligning to TRBD2. V shed 4 bases, J shed 9 bases, and the junction held 12 bases outside the gene matches. The CDR3 extends over 17 amino acids. Germline loops: CDR1 MDHEN, CDR2 SYDVKM. CDR3 nucleotides: TGTGCCAGCAGTTCCCCAGGACTAGCGGGAGCTAAGGCTGAGCAGTTCTTC. This encodes CASSSPGLAGAKAEQFF.

The chain uses TRBV5-1 and TRBJ2-1; a weak D match, TRBD2 (8 bases). This CDR3 is 14 amino acids long. V was pared by 4 bases and J by 14 bases, with 22 bases between. Germline CDR1 reads SGHRS; CDR2 reads YFSETQ. The CDR3 is CASSTGQAGGYKFF. The CDR3, as DNA: TGCGCCAGCAGCACCGGACAGGCGGGGGGTTATAAGTTCTTC.

The V call is TRBV15, the J call TRBJ2-3; 9 bases fit TRBD1. The V gene end was trimmed by 8 bases and the J gene end by 2 bases; junction bases not matched to a gene: 8. The germline CDR1 and CDR2 sequences are LNHNV and YYDKDF (reference sequence). The CDR3 loop spans 15 amino acids. The CDR3 reads CATVSQGAPTDTQYF. CDR3 bases: TGTGCCACCGTTTCACAGGGGGCGCCCACAGATACGCAGTATTTT.

The chain combines TRBV10-2 with TRBJ2-7; weak D call: TRBD1 (6 bases). Looked up from germline, CDR1 is WSHSY and CDR2 is SAAADI. Trimming pared 0 bases from V and 7 bases from J, leaving 25 bases between. The CDR3 is made up of 18 amino acids. As DNA, the CDR3 is TGCGCCAGCAGTGAGTCAACGTGGGGGCTACTACTCTACAATGAGCAGTACTTC. It is translated as CASSESTWGLLLYNEQYF.

This chain links TRBV5-6 with TRBJ2-1; TRBD2 might be the D (6 bases). Trimming left V 2 bases short and J 4 bases short, with 13 bases between. The germline CDR1 and CDR2 sequences are SGHDT and YYEEEE. The CDR3 consists of 15 residues. Here the CDR3 DNA reads TGTGCCAGCAGCTTTACGGGAGTTGGGTACAATGAGCAGTTCTTC. Translation gives CASSFTGVGYNEQFF.

A note on this clonotype: At one end, the junction sequence differs from germline, possibly due to a read error. The genes are TRBV27 and TRBJ1-2; TRBD1 is a possible D gene (6 bases). In germline, CDR1 is MNHEY, CDR2 SMNVEV (reference sequence). CDR3 length: 14 residues. CDR3 nucleotides: TGTGCCAGCAGTCCTTTGGGGACAATCTATGGCTATACCTTC. The encoded protein is CASSPLGTIYGYTF.

In this sample, this clonotype turned up a few times. The V and J genes are TRBV5-1 and TRBJ2-1; D is unresolved. The CDR3 covers 15 residues. The germline CDR1 and CDR2 sequences are SGHRS and YFSETQ. Trimming shortened V by 4 bases and J by 0 bases, and 11 bases separated the two germline ends. The DNA of the CDR3 is TGCGCCAGCAGCCCACCTAGGGACTCCTACAATGAGCAGTTCTTC. It codes for CASSPPRDSYNEQFF.

This chain joins TRBV6-5 and TRBJ1-2, with D hard to call. CDR3 size: 12 residues. V dropped 2 bases and J dropped 8 bases, with 9 bases sitting between them. Germline CDR1 reads MNHEY; CDR2 reads SVGAGI. The CDR3, as DNA: TGTGCCAGCAGTTACGGGGAAAGGGGCTACACCTTC. Encoded protein: CASSYGERGYTF.

This chain uses TRBV20-1 with TRBJ2-3; TRBD2 is a possible D gene (5 bases). Germline values: CDR1 DFQATT, CDR2 SNEGSKA (reference sequence). This CDR3 is built from 13 residues. The germline V and J ends were trimmed by 2 bases and 14 bases, with 20 bases remaining between them. In DNA, the CDR3 is TGCAGTGCTAGAAGTGGAGAGGGCAGATACGCGTATTTT. It encodes CSARSGEGRYAYF.